What follows describes a single T cell receptor beta chain. The CDR3 consists of 12 residues. The germline CDR1 and CDR2 sequences are GTSNPN and SVGIG (reference sequence). The V gene lost 5 bases and the J gene lost 4 bases, with 11 bases spanning the gap. This sample stems from a study of CD8 T cells in Susac syndrome. Reverse transcription of about 0.5 to 1 ug RNA was performed with random hexamers. TCRdb independently ran MiXCR on the immunoSEQ multiplex PCR reads; one entry per CDR3 protein. The top ten hold 0.08% to 0.11% of the sample, which has 200,000 to 300,000 distinct CDR3 sequences, 90% to 96% seen once.

This rearrangement joins TRBV30 to TRBJ1-2; D is perhaps TRBD1 (6 bases). The receptor was derived from a human donor with Susac syndrome. The sample consisted of CD4+ T cells from PBMCs. The CDR3 spells CAWDRTGYGYTF. DNA for the CDR3: TGTGCCTGGGACAGGACGGGCTATGGCTACACCTTC. Complete variable domain (other parts from reference TRBV30 and TRBJ1-2): SQTIHQWPATLVQPVGSPLSLECTVEGTSNPNLYWYRQAAGRGLQLLFYSVGIGQISSEVPQNLSASRPQDRQFILSSKKLLLSDSGFYLCAWDRTGYGYTFGSGTRLTVV.